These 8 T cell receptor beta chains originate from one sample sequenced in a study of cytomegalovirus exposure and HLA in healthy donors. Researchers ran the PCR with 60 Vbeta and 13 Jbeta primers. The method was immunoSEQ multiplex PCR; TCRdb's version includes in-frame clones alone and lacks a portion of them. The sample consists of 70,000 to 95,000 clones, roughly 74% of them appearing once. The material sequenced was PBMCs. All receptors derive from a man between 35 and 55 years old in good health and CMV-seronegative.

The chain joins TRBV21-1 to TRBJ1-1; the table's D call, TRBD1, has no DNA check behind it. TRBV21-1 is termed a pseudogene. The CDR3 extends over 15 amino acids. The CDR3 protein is CASSKMGAGNTEAFF. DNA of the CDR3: TGTGCCAGCAGCAAAATGGGGGCAGGGAACACTGAAGCTTTCTTT.

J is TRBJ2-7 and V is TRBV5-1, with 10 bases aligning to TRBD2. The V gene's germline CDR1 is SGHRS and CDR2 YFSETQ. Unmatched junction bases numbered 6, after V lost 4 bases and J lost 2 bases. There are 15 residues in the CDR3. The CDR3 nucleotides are TGCGCCAGCAGCCCGGGGACTAGCGCGACCTACGAGCAGTACTTC. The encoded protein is CASSPGTSATYEQYF.

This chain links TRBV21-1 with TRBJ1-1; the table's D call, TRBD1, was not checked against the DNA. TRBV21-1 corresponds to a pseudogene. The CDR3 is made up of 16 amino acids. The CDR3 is CASSNLRAGVGTEAFF. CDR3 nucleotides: TGTGCCAGCAGCAACCTCAGGGCAGGGGTCGGCACTGAAGCTTTCTTT.

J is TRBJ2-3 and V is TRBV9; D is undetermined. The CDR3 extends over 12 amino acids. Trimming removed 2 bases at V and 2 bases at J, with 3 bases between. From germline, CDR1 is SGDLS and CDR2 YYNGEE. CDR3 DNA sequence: TGTGCCAGCAGCGTCTACACAGATACGCAGTATTTT. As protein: CASSVYTDTQYF. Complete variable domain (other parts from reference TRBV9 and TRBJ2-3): DSGVTQTPKHLITATGQRVTLRCSPRSGDLSVYWYQQSLDQGLQFLIQYYNGEERAKGNILERFSAQQFPDLHSELNLSSLELGDSALYFCASSVYTDTQYFGPGTRLTVL.

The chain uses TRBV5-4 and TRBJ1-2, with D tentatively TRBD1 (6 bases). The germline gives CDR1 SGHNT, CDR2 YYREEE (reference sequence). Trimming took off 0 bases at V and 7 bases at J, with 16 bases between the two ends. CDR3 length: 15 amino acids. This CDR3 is CASSLDPGPRGGYTF. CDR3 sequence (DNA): TGTGCCAGCAGCTTGGATCCCGGGCCCAGGGGTGGCTACACCTTC. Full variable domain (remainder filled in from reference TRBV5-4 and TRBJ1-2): ETGVTQSPTHLIKTRGQQVTLRCSSQSGHNTVSWYQQALGQGPQFIFQYYREEENGRGNFPPRFSGLQFPNYSSELNVNALELDDSALYLCASSLDPGPRGGYTFGSGTRLTVV.

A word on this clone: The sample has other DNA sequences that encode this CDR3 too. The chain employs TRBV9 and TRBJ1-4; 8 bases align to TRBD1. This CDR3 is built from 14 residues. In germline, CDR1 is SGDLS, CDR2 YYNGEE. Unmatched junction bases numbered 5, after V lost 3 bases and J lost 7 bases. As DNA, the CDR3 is TGTGCCAGCAGCGCCACAGGGGGTGGTGAAAAACTGTTTTTT. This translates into CASSATGGGEKLFF.

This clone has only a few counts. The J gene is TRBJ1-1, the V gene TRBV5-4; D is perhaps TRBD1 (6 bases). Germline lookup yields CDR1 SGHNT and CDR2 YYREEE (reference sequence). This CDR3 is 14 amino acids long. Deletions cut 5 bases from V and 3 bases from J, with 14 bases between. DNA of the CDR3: TGTGCCAGCAGTAGGGACATGGGGGACACTGAAGCTTTCTTT. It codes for CASSRDMGDTEAFF. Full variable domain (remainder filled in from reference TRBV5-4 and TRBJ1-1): ETGVTQSPTHLIKTRGQQVTLRCSSQSGHNTVSWYQQALGQGPQFIFQYYREEENGRGNFPPRFSGLQFPNYSSELNVNALELDDSALYLCASSRDMGDTEAFFGQGTRLTVV.

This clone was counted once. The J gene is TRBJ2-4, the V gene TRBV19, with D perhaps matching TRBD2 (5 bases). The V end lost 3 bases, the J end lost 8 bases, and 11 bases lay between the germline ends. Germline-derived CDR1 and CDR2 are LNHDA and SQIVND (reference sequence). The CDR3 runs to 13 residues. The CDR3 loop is CASSIRPGDIQYF. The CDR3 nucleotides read TGTGCCAGTAGTATCAGGCCCGGGGACATTCAGTACTTC.